The clone carrying this T cell receptor beta chain was counted only a few times. Sample time point: patch test 2, 6 weeks after DPC sensitization. Treatment in this sample: therapeutic diphenylcyclopropenone sensitization with weekly scalp DPC. Extraction of total RNA was performed on unfractionated whole blood. The data derive from a study of human T cells and chemical hapten exposure. This CDR3 is built from 15 residues. The V and J ends lost 1 base and 6 bases respectively, with 13 bases between them. CDR1 is SGHTA, CDR2 FQGNSA, per germline. Using its own MiXCR run on the RACE reads, TCRdb lists one record per CDR3 protein. The repertoire has fewer than 100,000 distinct CDR3 sequences, 7% to 10% of them found once; the top ten carry approximately 1.9%.

The clonotype comes from a woman in her thirties or forties with alopecia areata. Some clones in this sample may be carry-over from other donors' samples. V gene TRBV7-2 combines with J gene TRBJ2-1; D is perhaps TRBD2 (5 bases). Source: whole blood, taken in connection with sensitization to the hapten diphenylcyclopropenone (DPC). CDR3 protein: CASSLGPAGINEQFF. DNA of the CDR3: TGTGCCAGCAGCTTAGGGCCGGCGGGTATCAATGAGCAGTTCTTC. The variable domain in full, with the rest retrieved from reference TRBV7-2 and TRBJ2-1, is GAGVSQSPSNKVTEKGKDVELRCDPISGHTALYWYRQSLGQGLEFLIYFQGNSAPDKSGLPSDRFSAERTGGSVSTLTIQRTQQEDSAVYLCASSLGPAGINEQFFGPGTRLTVL.